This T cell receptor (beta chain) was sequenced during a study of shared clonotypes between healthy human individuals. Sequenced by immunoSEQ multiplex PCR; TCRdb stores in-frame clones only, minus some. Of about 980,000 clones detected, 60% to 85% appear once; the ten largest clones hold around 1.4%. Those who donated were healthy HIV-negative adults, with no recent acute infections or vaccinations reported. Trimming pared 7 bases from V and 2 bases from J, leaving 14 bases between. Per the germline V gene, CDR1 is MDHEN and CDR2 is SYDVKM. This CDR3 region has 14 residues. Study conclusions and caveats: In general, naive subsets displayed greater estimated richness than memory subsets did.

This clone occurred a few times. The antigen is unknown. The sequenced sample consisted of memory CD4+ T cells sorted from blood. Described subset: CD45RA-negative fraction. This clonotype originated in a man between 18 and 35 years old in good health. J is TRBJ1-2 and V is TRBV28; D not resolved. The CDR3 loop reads CASIPAQTNYGYTF. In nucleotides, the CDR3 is TGTGCCAGCATACCAGCACAGACCAACTATGGCTACACCTTC.